One and the same sample provided the 9 T cell receptor beta chains below, sequenced in a study of technical replicates of blood from several donors (dated by TCRdb to about 2017). Receptor amplification or capture employed the immunoSEQ multiplex PCR assay. The immuneACCESS repertoire file appears here via TCRdb, limited to in-frame rearrangements. These files lack a portion of the clones; in checked studies, under half of the deficit traces to unresolved V genes, and the cause of the others is not known. The sample records roughly 64,000 clones, 70% to 90% of which are singletons. The top ten constitute approximately 5% of the sample. Specimen: PBMCs. All receptors come from a human donor in good health. Some clones in this sample may be carry-over from other donors' samples.

This chain uses TRBV5-1 with TRBJ2-5; D gene unclear. The length of the CDR3 is 14 residues. Germline V gene data show CDR1 as SGHRS and CDR2 as YFSETQ. V was pared by 4 bases and J by 3 bases, with 13 bases between. The CDR3 DNA reads as TGCGCCAGCAGCCCCGGGTCACTAAAAGAGACCCAGTACTTC. Its protein is CASSPGSLKETQYF.

The V and J genes are TRBV4-1 and TRBJ2-1; D call uncertain. Germline CDR1 is MGHRA and CDR2 is YSYEKL. Trimming left V 4 bases short and J 7 bases short, with 11 bases between. The CDR3 runs 13 residues. DNA of the CDR3: TGCGCCAGCAGCCTCAGCGCGGTAAATGAGCAGTTCTTC. Translation gives CASSLSAVNEQFF.

The chain uses TRBV4-3 and TRBJ2-7; maybe TRBD1 (5 bases). Germline CDR1 reads LGHNA; CDR2 reads YSLEER. The V end lost 1 base, the J end lost 7 bases, and 11 bases lay between the germline ends. The CDR3 has 13 amino acids. The CDR3 DNA reads TGCGCCAGCAGCCAAGGGCCAGGGAATGAGCAGTACTTC. Encoded protein: CASSQGPGNEQYF.

This chain uses TRBV11-1 with TRBJ2-3; possible D gene TRBD2, 5 bases. The CDR3 spans 16 residues. With 4 bases removed from V and 2 bases from J, the gap between germline ends came to 16 bases. Germline-derived CDR1 and CDR2 are SGHAT and FQDESV (reference sequence). The CDR3 spells CASSSPRSGDTDTQYF. The CDR3 DNA reads TGTGCCAGCAGCTCACCACGAAGCGGTGACACAGATACGCAGTATTTT.

V is TRBV19 and J is TRBJ1-4; perhaps TRBD1 as D (6 bases). In germline, CDR1 is LNHDA, CDR2 SQIVND (reference sequence). Trimming took 4 bases from V and 6 from J, leaving 9 bases between them. CDR3 size: 13 residues. The CDR3 sequence is CASSRRQDEKLFF. In DNA, the CDR3 is TGTGCCAGTAGTAGAAGACAGGATGAAAAACTGTTTTTT. Drawing the rest from reference TRBV19 and TRBJ1-4, the complete variable domain is DGGITQSPKYLFRKEGQNVTLSCEQNLNHDAMYWYRQDPGQGLRLIYYSQIVNDFQKGDIAEGYSVSREKKESFPLTVTSAQKNPTAFYLCASSRRQDEKLFFGSGTQLSVL.

J is TRBJ2-7 and V is TRBV6-5, with a tentative D call TRBD1 (5 bases). V lost 6 bases and J lost 0, with 9 bases in between. Per the germline V gene, CDR1 is MNHEY and CDR2 is SVGAGI. This CDR3 has 13 residues. CDR3 sequence reads: CASRGLSSYEQYF. The CDR3 bases are TGTGCCAGCAGGGGGCTGAGCTCCTACGAGCAGTACTTC.

This clone was counted between two and nine times. The J gene is TRBJ1-6, the V gene TRBV13, with 7 bases identical to TRBD1. Per germline, CDR1 PRHDT and CDR2 FYEKMQ (reference sequence). The trim removed 1 base at V and 6 bases at J, leaving 6 bases unmatched. The CDR3 has 16 residues. This CDR3 is CASSLAEGAFNSPLHF. CDR3 sequence (DNA): TGTGCCAGCAGCTTAGCGGAGGGGGCCTTTAATTCACCCCTCCACTTT.

This chain joins TRBV18 and TRBJ1-6; maybe TRBD1 (6 bases). The V end lost 1 base, the J end lost 8 bases, and 12 bases lay between the germline ends. Looked up from germline, CDR1 is KGHSH and CDR2 is LQKENI. CDR3 length: 15 residues. The CDR3 DNA follows: TGTGCCAGCTCACCACGGCTGGCAGGGGATTCACCCCTCCACTTT. Translating it yields CASSPRLAGDSPLHF.

J is TRBJ2-7 and V is TRBV5-6; D uncertain. CDR3 length: 12 residues. V lost 0 bases and J 5 bases, leaving 6 bases between the germline ends. The germline CDR1 and CDR2 sequences are SGHDT and YYEEEE. The CDR3 nucleotides read TGTGCCAGCAGCTTGGATCGGGACGAGCAGTACTTC. Its translation: CASSLDRDEQYF.